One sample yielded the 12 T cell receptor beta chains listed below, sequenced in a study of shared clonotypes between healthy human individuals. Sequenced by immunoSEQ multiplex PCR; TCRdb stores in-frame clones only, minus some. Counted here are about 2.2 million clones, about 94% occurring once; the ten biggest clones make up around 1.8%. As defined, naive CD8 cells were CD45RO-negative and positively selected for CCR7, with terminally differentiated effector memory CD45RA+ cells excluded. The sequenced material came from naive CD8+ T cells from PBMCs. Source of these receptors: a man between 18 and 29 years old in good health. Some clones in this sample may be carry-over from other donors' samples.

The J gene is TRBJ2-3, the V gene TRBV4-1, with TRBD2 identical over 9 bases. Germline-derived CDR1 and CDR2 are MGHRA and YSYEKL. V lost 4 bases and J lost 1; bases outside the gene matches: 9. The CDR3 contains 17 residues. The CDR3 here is CASSPTPAGGRTDTQYF. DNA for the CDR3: TGCGCCAGCAGCCCTACCCCAGCGGGAGGACGCACAGATACGCAGTATTTT.

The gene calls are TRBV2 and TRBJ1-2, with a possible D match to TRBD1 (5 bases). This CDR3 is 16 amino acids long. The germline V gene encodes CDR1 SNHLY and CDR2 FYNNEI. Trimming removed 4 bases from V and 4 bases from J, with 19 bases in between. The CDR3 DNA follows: TGTGCCAGCAGTGGGACCTCAGGGCCCGCTACCTATGGCTACACCTTC. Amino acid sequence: CASSGTSGPATYGYTF.

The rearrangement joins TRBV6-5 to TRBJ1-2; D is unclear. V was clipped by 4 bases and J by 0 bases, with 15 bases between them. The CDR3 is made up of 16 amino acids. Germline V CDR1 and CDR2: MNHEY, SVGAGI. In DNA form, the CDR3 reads TGTGCCAGCAGTTCATTTATAGGGAACACTAACTATGGCTACACCTTC. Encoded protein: CASSSFIGNTNYGYTF.

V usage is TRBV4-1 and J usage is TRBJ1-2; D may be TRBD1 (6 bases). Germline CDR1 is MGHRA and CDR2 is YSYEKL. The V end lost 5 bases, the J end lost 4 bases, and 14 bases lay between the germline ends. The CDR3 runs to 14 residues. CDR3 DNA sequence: TGCGCCAGCAGCTCACCGACAGGCATCTATGGCTACACCTTC. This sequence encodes CASSSPTGIYGYTF.

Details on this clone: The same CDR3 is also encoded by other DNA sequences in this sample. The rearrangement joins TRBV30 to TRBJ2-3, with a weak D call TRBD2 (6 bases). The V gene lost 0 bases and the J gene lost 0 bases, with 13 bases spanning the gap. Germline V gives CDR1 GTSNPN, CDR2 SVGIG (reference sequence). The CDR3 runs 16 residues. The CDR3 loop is CAWSVGVSGSTDTQYF. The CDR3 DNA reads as TGTGCCTGGAGTGTAGGGGTTAGCGGTAGCACAGATACGCAGTATTTT. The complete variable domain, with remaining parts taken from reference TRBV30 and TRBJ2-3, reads SQTIHQWPATLVQPVGSPLSLECTVEGTSNPNLYWYRQAAGRGLQLLFYSVGIGQISSEVPQNLSASRPQDRQFILSSKKLLLSDSGFYLCAWSVGVSGSTDTQYFGPGTRLTVL.

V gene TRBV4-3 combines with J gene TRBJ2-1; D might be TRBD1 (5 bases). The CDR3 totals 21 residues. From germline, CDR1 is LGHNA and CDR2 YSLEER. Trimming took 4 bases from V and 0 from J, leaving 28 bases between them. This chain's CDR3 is CASSPITASQAGVGSYNEQFF. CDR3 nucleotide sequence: TGCGCCAGCAGCCCTATCACGGCCTCACAGGCTGGGGTCGGCTCCTACAATGAGCAGTTCTTC.

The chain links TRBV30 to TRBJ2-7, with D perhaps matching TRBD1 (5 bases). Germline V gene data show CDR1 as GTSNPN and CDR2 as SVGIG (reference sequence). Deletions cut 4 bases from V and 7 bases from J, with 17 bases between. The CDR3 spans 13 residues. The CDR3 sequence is CAWNEHRLSEQYF. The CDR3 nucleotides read TGTGCCTGGAACGAACACAGGTTAAGTGAGCAGTACTTC.

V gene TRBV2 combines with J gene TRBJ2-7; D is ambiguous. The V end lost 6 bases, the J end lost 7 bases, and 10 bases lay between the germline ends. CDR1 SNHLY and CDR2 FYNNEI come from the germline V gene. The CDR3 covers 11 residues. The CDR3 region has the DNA TGTGCCAGCAGGGACCTCTGGGAGCAGTACTTC. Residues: CASRDLWEQYF.

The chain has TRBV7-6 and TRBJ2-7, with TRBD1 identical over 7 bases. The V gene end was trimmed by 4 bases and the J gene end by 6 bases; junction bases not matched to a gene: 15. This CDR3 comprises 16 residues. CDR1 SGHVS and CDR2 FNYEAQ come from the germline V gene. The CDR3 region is CASSSGAGTDYVEQYF. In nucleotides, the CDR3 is TGTGCCAGCAGCTCGGGTGCCGGGACAGACTACGTCGAGCAGTACTTC.

This CDR3 reads CASSQEGQGAVGNTIYF. The CDR3 DNA reads TGCGCCAGCAGCCAAGAAGGACAGGGGGCTGTTGGAAACACCATATATTTT. The chain is built from TRBV4-1 and TRBJ1-3; 11 bases fit TRBD1. Germline CDR1 is MGHRA and CDR2 is YSYEKL. Trimming took 0 bases from V and 3 from J; bases not matched to a gene: 4. The CDR3 runs 17 residues.

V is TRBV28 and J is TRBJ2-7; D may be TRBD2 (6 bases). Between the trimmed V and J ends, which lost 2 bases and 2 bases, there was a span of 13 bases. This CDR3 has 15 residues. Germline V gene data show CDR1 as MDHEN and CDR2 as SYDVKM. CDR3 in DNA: TGTGCCAGCAGTTTACTCGGGACTCAAGCCTACGAGCAGTACTTC. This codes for CASSLLGTQAYEQYF.

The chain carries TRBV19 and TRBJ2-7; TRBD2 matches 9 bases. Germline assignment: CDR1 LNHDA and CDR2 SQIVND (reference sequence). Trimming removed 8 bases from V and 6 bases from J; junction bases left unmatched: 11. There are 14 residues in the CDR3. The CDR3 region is CASGNLAGRGEQYF. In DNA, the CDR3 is TGTGCCAGTGGAAACCTAGCGGGACGGGGCGAGCAGTACTTC.